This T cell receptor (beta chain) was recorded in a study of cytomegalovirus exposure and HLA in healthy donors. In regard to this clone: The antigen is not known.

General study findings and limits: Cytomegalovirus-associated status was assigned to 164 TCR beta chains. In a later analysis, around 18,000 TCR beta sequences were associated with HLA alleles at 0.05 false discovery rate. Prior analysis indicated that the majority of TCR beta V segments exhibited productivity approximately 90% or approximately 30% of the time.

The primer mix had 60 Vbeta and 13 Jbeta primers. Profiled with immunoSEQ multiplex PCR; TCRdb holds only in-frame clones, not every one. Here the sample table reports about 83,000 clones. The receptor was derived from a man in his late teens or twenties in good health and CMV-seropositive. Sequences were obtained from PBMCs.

The CDR3 sequence is CASTGGSYEQYF. CDR3 coding DNA: TGCGCCAGCACAGGTGGGTCCTACGAGCAGTACTTC. The genes are TRBV10-2 and TRBJ2-7; D is unclear. The V end was cut by 7 bases, the J end by 1 base, with 8 bases between. The CDR3 sequence is 12 residues long. Germline values: CDR1 WSHSY, CDR2 SAAADI.